This record concerns one TCR beta chain sequence. What it binds is not known. Repertoires were generated with immunoSEQ multiplex PCR, while TCRdb's copy carries only in-frame clones and drops some. The sample includes about 40,000 clones, about 87% seen only once; the top ten take over 20%. Per germline, CDR1 MGHRA and CDR2 YSYEKL. The CDR3 is 12 amino acids. The V and J ends lost 1 base and 10 bases respectively, with 7 bases between them. The record originates from a study of OX40 agonist ivuxolimab in advanced cancers. Looking at the study overall: Dose-escalation subjects each had hepatocellular carcinoma, melanoma, renal cell or head and neck cancer. Previous treatment with anti-PD-1, anti-PD-L1 or anti-CTLA-4 therapy was allowed; about 44% had received some. General study results and limits: Individuals who were partial responders at 0.1-3.0 mg/kg had clonal expansion that ranked among the lowest.

The gene calls are TRBV4-1 and TRBJ1-4; D ambiguous. This receptor was obtained from an adult with an advanced solid tumor such as melanoma, head and neck, liver or kidney cancer. The material sequenced was CD4+ or CD8+ T cells sorted from blood, taken in a trial of the OX40 agonist ivuxolimab. The CDR3 here is CASSQVHGKLFF. The CDR3 DNA reads TGCGCCAGCAGCCAAGTTCATGGAAAACTGTTTTTT.